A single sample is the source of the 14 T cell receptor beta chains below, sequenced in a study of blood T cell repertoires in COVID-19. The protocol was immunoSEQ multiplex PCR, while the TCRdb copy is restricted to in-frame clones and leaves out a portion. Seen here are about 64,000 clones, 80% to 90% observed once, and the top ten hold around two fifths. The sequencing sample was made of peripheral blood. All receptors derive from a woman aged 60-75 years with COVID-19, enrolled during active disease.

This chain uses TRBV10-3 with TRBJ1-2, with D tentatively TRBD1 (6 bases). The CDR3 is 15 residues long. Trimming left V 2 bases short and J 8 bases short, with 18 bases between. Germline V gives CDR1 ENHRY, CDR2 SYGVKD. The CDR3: CAISELMTGPKGYTF. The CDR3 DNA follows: TGTGCCATCAGTGAGCTTATGACAGGCCCTAAGGGCTACACCTTC.

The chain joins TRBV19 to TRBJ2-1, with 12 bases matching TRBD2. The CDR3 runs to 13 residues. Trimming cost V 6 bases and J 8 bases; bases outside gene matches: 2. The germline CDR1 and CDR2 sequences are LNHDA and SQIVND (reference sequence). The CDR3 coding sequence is TGTGCCAGTAGCCGACTAGCGGGGGATGAGCAGTTCTTC. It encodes CASSRLAGDEQFF.

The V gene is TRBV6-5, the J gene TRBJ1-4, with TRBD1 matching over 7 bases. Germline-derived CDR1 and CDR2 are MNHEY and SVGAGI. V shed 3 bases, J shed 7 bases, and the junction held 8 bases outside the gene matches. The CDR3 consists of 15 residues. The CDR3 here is CASSYSRRGREKLFF. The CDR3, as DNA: TGTGCCAGCAGTTATTCTAGGAGGGGGCGTGAAAAACTGTTTTTT.

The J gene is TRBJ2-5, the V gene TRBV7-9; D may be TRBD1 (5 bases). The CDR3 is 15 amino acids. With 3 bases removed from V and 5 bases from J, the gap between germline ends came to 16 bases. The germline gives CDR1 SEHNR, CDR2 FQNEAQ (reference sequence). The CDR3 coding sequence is TGTGCCAGCAGCTTCCCGCATGGGGCCGGTGAGACCCAGTACTTC. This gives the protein CASSFPHGAGETQYF.

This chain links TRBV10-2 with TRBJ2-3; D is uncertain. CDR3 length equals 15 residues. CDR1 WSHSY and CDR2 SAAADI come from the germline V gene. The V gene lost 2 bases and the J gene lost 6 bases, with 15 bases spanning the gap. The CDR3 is CASSEEVVRSDTQYF. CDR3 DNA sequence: TGCGCCAGCAGTGAGGAAGTAGTGCGGTCTGATACGCAGTATTTT.

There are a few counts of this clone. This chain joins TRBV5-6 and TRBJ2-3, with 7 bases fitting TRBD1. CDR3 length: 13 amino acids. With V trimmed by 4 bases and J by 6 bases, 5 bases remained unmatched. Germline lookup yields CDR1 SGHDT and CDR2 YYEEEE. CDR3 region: CASSQTGEDTQYF. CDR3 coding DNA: TGTGCCAGCAGCCAAACAGGGGAGGATACGCAGTATTTT.

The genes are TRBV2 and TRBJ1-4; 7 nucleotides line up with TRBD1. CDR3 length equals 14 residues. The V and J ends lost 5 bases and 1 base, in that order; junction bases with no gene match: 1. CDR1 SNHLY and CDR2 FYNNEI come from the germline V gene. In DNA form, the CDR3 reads TGTGCCAGCAGTCGACAGGGAACTAATGAAAAACTGTTTTTT. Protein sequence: CASSRQGTNEKLFF.

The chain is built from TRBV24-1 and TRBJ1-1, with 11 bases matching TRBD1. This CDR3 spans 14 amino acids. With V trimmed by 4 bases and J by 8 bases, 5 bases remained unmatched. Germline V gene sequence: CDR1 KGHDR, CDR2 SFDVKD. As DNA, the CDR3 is TGTGCCACCAGTGACCACTGGACAGGGGGCGAAGCTTTCTTT. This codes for CATSDHWTGGEAFF.

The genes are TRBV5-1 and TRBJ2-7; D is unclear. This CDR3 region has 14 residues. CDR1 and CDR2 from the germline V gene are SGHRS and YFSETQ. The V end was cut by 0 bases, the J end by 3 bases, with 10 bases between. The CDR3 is CASSLAGNLYEQYF. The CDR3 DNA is TGCGCCAGCAGCTTGGCAGGAAACCTCTACGAGCAGTACTTC.

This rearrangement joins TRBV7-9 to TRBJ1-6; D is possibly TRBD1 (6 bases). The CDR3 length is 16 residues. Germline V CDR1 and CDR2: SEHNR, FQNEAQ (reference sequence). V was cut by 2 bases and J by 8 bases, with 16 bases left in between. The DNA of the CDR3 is TGTGCCAGCAGCTTATCTGGGGGGGCAACTCATTCACCCCTCCACTTT. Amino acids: CASSLSGGATHSPLHF.

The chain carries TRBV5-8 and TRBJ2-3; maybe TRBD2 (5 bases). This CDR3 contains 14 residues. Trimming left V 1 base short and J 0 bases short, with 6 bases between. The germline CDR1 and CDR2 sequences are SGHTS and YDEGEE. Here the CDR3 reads CASSLRGSTDTQYF. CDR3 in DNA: TGTGCCAGCAGCTTGAGAGGGAGCACAGATACGCAGTATTTT.

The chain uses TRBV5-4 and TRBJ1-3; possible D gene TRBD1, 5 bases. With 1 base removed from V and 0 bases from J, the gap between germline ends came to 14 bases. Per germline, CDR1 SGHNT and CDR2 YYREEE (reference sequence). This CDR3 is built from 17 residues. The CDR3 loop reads CASSLSSRGSSGNTIYF. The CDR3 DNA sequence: TGTGCCAGCAGCTTGAGTAGTCGGGGGTCCTCTGGAAACACCATATATTTT.

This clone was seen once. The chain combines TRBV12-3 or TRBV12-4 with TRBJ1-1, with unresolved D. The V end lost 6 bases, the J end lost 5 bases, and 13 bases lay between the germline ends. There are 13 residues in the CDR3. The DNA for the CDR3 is TGTGCCAGCAGGCTCTTGATCGGTACTGAAGCTTTCTTT. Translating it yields CASRLLIGTEAFF.

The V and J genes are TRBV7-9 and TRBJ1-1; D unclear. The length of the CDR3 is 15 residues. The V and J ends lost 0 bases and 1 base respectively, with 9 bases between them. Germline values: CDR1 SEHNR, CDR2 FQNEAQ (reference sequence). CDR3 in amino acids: CASSLAPQANTEAFF. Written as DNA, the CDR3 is TGTGCCAGCAGCTTAGCCCCCCAGGCGAACACTGAAGCTTTCTTT.